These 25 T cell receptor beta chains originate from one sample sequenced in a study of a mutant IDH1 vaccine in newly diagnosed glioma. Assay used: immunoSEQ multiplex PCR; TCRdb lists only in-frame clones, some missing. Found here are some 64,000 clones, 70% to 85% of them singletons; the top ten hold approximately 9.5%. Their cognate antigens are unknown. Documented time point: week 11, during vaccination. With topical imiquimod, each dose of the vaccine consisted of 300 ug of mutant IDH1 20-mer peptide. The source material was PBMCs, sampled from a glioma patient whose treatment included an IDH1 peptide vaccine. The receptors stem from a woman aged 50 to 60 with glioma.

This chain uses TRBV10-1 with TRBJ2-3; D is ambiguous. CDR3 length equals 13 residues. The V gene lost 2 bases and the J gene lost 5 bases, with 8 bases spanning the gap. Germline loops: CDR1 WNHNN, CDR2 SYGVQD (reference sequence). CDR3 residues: CASSEDREDTQYF. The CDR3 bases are TGCGCCAGCAGTGAGGATAGAGAAGATACGCAGTATTTT.

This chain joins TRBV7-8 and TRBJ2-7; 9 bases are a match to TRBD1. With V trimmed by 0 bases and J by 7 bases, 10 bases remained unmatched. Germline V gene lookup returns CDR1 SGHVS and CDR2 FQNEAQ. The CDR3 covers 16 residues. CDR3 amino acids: CASSLAGGQGGREQYF. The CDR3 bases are TGTGCCAGCAGCTTAGCGGGGGGACAGGGTGGACGGGAGCAGTACTTC.

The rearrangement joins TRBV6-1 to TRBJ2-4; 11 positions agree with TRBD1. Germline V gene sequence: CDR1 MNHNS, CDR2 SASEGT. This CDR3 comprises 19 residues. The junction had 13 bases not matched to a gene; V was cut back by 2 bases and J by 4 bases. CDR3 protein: CASSEKHSGTGGGKNIQYF. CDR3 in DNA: TGTGCCAGCAGTGAAAAGCACTCCGGGACAGGGGGAGGTAAAAACATTCAGTACTTC.

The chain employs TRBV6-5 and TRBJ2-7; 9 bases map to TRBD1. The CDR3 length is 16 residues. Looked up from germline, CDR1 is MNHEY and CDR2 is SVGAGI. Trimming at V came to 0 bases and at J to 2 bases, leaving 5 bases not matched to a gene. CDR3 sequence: CASSYSTGGPPYEQYF. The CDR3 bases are TGTGCCAGCAGTTACTCCACAGGGGGCCCCCCCTACGAGCAGTACTTC.

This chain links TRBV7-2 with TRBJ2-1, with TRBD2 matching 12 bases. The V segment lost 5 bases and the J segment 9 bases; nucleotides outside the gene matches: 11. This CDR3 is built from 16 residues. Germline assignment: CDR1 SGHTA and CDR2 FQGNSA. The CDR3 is CASSGTSGGLFGEQFF. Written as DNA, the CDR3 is TGTGCCAGCAGCGGTACTAGCGGGGGGTTATTTGGTGAGCAGTTCTTC.

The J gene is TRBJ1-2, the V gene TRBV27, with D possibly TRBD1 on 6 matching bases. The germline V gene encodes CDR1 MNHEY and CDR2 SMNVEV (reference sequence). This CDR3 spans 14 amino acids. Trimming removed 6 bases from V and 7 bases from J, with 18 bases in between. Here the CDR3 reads CASSHLAGAGGYTF. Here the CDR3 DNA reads TGTGCCAGCAGCCATCTAGCAGGGGCTGGTGGCTACACCTTC.

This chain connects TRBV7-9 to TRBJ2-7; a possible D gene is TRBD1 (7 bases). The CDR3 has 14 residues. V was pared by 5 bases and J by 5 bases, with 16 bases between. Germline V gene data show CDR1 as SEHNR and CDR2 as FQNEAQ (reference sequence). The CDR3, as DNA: TGTGCCAGCAGCCCGGGAGACAGGGTTCACGAGCAGTACTTC. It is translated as CASSPGDRVHEQYF.

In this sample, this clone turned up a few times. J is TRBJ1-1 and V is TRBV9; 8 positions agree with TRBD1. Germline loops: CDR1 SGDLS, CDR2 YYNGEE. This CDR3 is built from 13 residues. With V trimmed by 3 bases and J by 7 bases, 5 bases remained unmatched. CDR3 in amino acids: CASSGTGSGEAFF. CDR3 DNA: TGTGCCAGCAGCGGGACAGGGAGCGGTGAAGCTTTCTTT.

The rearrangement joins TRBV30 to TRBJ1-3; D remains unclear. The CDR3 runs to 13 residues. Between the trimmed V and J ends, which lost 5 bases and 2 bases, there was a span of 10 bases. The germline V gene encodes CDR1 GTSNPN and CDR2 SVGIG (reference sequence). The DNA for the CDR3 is TGTGCCTGGTTCACGGAACCTGGAAACACCATATATTTT. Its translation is CAWFTEPGNTIYF.

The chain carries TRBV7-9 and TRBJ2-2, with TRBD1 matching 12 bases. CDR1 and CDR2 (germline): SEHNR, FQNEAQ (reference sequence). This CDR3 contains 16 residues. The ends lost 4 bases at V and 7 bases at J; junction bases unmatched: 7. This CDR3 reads CASSSAGTGGIGELFF. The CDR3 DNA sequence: TGTGCCAGCAGCTCGGCCGGGACAGGGGGCATCGGGGAGCTGTTTTTT. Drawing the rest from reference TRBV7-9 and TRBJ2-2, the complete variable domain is DTGVSQNPRHKITKRGQNVTFRCDPISEHNRLYWYRQTLGQGPEFLTYFQNEAQLEKSRLLSDRFSAERPKGSFSTLEIQRTEQGDSAMYLCASSSAGTGGIGELFFGEGSRLTVL.

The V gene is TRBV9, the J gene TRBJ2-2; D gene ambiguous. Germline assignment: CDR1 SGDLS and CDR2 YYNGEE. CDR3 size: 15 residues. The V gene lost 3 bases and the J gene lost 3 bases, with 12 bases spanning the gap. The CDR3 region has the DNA TGTGCCAGCAGCGCCCGTCGAGGCGACACCGGGGAGCTGTTTTTT. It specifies CASSARRGDTGELFF. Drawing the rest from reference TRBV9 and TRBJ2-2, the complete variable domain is DSGVTQTPKHLITATGQRVTLRCSPRSGDLSVYWYQQSLDQGLQFLIQYYNGEERAKGNILERFSAQQFPDLHSELNLSSLELGDSALYFCASSARRGDTGELFFGEGSRLTVL.

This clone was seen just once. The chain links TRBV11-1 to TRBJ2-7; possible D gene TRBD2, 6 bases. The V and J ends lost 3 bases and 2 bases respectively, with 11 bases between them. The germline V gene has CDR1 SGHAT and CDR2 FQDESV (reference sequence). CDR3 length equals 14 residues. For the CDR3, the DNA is TGTGCCAGCAGCTTCTCGGGAGCAACCTACGAGCAGTACTTC. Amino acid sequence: CASSFSGATYEQYF.

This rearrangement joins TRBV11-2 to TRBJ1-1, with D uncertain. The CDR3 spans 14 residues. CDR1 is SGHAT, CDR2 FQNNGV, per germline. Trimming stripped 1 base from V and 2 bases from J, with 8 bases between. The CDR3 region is CASSLGHLNTEAFF. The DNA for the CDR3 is TGTGCCAGCAGCTTAGGGCACCTTAACACTGAAGCTTTCTTT.

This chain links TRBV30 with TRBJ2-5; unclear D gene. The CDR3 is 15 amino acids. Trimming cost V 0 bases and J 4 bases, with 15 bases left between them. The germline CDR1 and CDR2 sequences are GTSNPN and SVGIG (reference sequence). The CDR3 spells CAWSVGIRVGETQYF. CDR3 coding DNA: TGTGCCTGGAGTGTAGGGATAAGGGTAGGAGAGACCCAGTACTTC.

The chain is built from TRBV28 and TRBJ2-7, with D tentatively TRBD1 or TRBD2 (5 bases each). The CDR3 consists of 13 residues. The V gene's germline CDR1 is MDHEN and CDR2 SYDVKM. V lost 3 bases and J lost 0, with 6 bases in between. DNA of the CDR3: TGTGCCAGCAGTTTGAGGGGCTCCTACGAGCAGTACTTC. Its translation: CASSLRGSYEQYF. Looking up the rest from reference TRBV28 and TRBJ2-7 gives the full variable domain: DVKVTQSSRYLVKRTGEKVFLECVQDMDHENMFWYRQDPGLGLRLIYFSYDVKMKEKGDIPEGYSVSREKKERFSLILESASTNQTSMYLCASSLRGSYEQYFGPGTRLTVT.

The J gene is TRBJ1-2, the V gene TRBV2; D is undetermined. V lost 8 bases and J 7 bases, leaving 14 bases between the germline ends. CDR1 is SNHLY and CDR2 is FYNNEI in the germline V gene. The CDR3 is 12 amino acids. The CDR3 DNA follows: TGTGCCAGCCGGGTCGAAAAAAGTGGCTACACCTTC. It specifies CASRVEKSGYTF.

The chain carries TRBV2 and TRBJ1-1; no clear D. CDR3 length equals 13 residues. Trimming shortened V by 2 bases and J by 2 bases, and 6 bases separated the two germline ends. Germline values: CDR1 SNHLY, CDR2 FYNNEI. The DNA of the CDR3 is TGTGCCAGCAGTGAAATGGGAAACACTGAAGCTTTCTTT. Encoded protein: CASSEMGNTEAFF.

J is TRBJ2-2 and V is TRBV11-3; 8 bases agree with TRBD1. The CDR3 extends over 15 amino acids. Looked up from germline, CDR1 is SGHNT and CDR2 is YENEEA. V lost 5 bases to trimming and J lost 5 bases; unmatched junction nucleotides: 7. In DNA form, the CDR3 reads TGTGCCAGCAGCCCGACAGGGGCCGGAACCGGGGAGCTGTTTTTT. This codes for CASSPTGAGTGELFF. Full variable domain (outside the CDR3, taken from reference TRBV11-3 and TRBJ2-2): EAGVVQSPRYKIIEKKQPVAFWCNPISGHNTLYWYLQNLGQGPELLIRYENEEAVDDSQLPKDRFSAERLKGVDSTLKIQPAELGDSAVYLCASSPTGAGTGELFFGEGSRLTVL.

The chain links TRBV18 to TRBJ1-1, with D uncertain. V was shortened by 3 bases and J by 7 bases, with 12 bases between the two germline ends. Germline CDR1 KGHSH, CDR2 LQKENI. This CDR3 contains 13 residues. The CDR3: CASSPTRVDEAFF. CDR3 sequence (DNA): TGTGCCAGCTCACCGACCCGGGTAGATGAAGCTTTCTTT.

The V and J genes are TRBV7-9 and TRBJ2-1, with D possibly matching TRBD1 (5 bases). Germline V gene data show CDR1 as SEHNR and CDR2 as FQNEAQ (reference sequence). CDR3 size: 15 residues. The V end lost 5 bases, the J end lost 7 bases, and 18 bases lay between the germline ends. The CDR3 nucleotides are TGTGCCAGCAGCGTAGGGGCAGGGTTGGTTAATGAGCAGTTCTTC. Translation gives CASSVGAGLVNEQFF.

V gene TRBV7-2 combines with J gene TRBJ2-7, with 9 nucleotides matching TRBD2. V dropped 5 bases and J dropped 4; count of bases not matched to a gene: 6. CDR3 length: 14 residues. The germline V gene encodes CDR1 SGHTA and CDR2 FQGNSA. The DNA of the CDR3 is TGTGCCAGCAGCCCTGCGGGGGGGCCTTACGAGCAGTACTTC. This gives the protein CASSPAGGPYEQYF.

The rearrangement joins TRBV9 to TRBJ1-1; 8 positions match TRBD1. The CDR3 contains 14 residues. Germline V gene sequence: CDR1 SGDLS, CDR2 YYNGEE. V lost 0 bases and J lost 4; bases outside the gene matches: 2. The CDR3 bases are TGTGCCAGCAGCGTAGGACAGGGGCCCACTGAAGCTTTCTTT. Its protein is CASSVGQGPTEAFF.

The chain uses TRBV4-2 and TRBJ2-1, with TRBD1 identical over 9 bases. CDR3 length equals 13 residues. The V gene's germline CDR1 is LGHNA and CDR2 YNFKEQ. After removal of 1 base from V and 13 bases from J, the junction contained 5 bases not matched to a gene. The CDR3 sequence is CASSQGQGVLQFF. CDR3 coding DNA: TGTGCCAGCAGCCAAGGACAGGGGGTCCTACAGTTCTTC.

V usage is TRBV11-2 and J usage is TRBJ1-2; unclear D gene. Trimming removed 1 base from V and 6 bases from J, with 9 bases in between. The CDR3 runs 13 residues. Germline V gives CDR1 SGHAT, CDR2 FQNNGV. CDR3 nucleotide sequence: TGTGCCAGCAGCTTAGGGGCAACCGATGGCTACACCTTC. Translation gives CASSLGATDGYTF.

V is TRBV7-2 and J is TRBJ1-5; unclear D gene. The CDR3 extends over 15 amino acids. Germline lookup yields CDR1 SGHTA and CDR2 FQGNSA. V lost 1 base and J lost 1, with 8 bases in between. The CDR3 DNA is TGTGCCAGCAGCTTAGGACCGGGGAGCAATCAGCCCCAGCATTTT. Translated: CASSLGPGSNQPQHF.